This T cell receptor beta chain stems from a study of shared clonotypes between healthy human individuals. Findings of the study overall: Blood was the sole source, and tissue repertoires probably differ.

A CD45RA+ naive subset and a CD45RA-negative memory subset were split from CD4+ cells. Deep-level settings were used for running the assay. Sequencing was performed with immunoSEQ multiplex PCR; in TCRdb, only in-frame clones are kept and a portion is missing. The sample has about 2.3 million clones; approximately 93% are singletons. The CDR3 consists of 13 residues. Trimming removed 3 bases at V and 0 bases at J, with 5 bases between. Germline V lookup: CDR1 LNHNV, CDR2 YYDKDF (reference sequence). With regard to this clone: Its antigen remains unknown.

The sample taken for sequencing was naive CD4+ T cells from PBMCs. Subset defined: CD45RA+ positively selected. The chain combines TRBV15 with TRBJ1-2; D not certain. This TCR derives from a man aged 18-30 years in good health. Some clones in this sample may be carry-over from other donors' samples. The CDR3, as DNA: TGTGCCACCAGCAGGGATGCTAACTATGGCTACACCTTC. This encodes CATSRDANYGYTF. Full variable domain (missing parts from reference TRBV15 and TRBJ1-2): DAMVIQNPRYQVTQFGKPVTLSCSQTLNHNVMYWYQQKSSQAPKLLFHYYDKDFNNEADTPDNFQSRRPNTSFCFLDIRSPGLGDTAMYLCATSRDANYGYTFGSGTRLTVV.